One and the same sample provided the 22 T cell receptor beta chains below, sequenced in a study of blood T cell repertoires in COVID-19. Assay used: immunoSEQ multiplex PCR; TCRdb lists only in-frame clones, some missing. There are over 250,000 clones in the sample; around nine tenths occur only once, and roughly 2.6% lies in the top ten. The sequencing input was PBMCs or T cells enriched from blood (not recorded which). All receptors derive from a man aged 60-69 years who had recovered from COVID-19.

The rearrangement joins TRBV6-5 to TRBJ2-7, with a weak D call TRBD2 (5 bases). Trimming shortened V by 2 bases and J by 0 bases, and 8 bases separated the two germline ends. In germline, CDR1 is MNHEY, CDR2 SVGAGI. This CDR3 spans 14 amino acids. The CDR3 sequence is CASSYQTTSYEQYF. The CDR3 region has the DNA TGTGCCAGCAGTTACCAGACTACCTCCTACGAGCAGTACTTC.

The rearrangement links TRBV9 to TRBJ1-1, with TRBD1 as a possible D gene (5 bases). The ends were cut back, 6 bases at V and 0 bases at J, with 15 bases in the middle. This CDR3 spans 15 amino acids. Germline CDR1 and CDR2: SGDLS and YYNGEE. CDR3 DNA: TGTGCCAGCAACCGACAGACAGACATGAACACTGAAGCTTTCTTT. It encodes CASNRQTDMNTEAFF.

The rearrangement uses TRBV10-2 and TRBJ2-1; TRBD1 is a possible D gene (5 bases). The V end lost 6 bases, the J end lost 0 bases, and 12 bases lay between the germline ends. The CDR3 spans 15 residues. In germline, CDR1 is WSHSY, CDR2 SAAADI. The CDR3 DNA follows: TGCGCCAGCAGAGTCTCAGGGCCCTCCTACAATGAGCAGTTCTTC. It is translated as CASRVSGPSYNEQFF.

This rearrangement joins TRBV6-5 to TRBJ1-1, with D maybe TRBD1 (5 bases). The CDR3 covers 15 residues. V was shortened by 6 bases and J by 1 base, with 15 bases between the two germline ends. In germline, CDR1 is MNHEY, CDR2 SVGAGI. CDR3 region: CASRISSQGNTEAFF. For the CDR3, the DNA is TGTGCCAGCAGAATCAGCTCGCAGGGGAACACTGAAGCTTTCTTT.

The V gene is TRBV6-5, the J gene TRBJ2-3, with D possibly being TRBD1 (5 bases). CDR1 is MNHEY, CDR2 SVGAGI, per germline. V lost 5 bases and J lost 4, with 13 bases in between. This CDR3 is built from 14 residues. CDR3 in DNA: TGTGCCAGCAGTCCGGAATCAGGGTCAGATACGCAGTATTTT. Translating gives CASSPESGSDTQYF.

The chain has TRBV7-9 and TRBJ1-4; tentative D call: TRBD1 (5 bases). Germline CDR1 and CDR2: SEHNR and FQNEAQ (reference sequence). Trimming removed 5 bases from V and 7 bases from J, with 17 bases in between. The CDR3 is made up of 15 amino acids. For the CDR3, the DNA is TGTGCCAGCAGCACCACTGGGGGGGAAGGTGAAAAACTGTTTTTT. This gives the protein CASSTTGGEGEKLFF.

This clone was detected once. The V call is TRBV7-9, the J call TRBJ2-2; 11 bases map to TRBD2. This CDR3 region has 18 residues. Trimming removed 4 bases from V and 3 bases from J; junction bases left unmatched: 10. Germline loops: CDR1 SEHNR, CDR2 FQNEAQ (reference sequence). CDR3: CASSYGGSGGADTGELFF. Written as DNA, the CDR3 is TGTGCCAGCAGCTATGGTGGTAGCGGGGGGGCCGACACCGGGGAGCTGTTTTTT. Drawing the rest from reference TRBV7-9 and TRBJ2-2, the complete variable domain is DTGVSQNPRHKITKRGQNVTFRCDPISEHNRLYWYRQTLGQGPEFLTYFQNEAQLEKSRLLSDRFSAERPKGSFSTLEIQRTEQGDSAMYLCASSYGGSGGADTGELFFGEGSRLTVL.

The gene calls are TRBV6-5 and TRBJ2-7; a possible D gene is TRBD1 (6 bases). Germline CDR1 reads MNHEY; CDR2 reads SVGAGI. V was cut by 7 bases and J by 5 bases, with 15 bases left in between. The CDR3 has 13 residues. This chain's CDR3 is CASTTGTKNEQYF. For the CDR3, the DNA is TGTGCCAGCACTACCGGGACAAAAAACGAGCAGTACTTC.

The chain couples TRBV4-3 to TRBJ1-3; D is unresolved. The CDR3 is 15 amino acids. Per germline, CDR1 LGHNA and CDR2 YSLEER. Trimming took off 0 bases at V and 2 bases at J, with 8 bases between the two ends. CDR3 in amino acids: CASSQEYTAGNTIYF. Here the CDR3 DNA reads TGCGCCAGCAGCCAAGAGTATACAGCTGGAAACACCATATATTTT.

The V gene is TRBV7-3, the J gene TRBJ2-5; 12 bases align to TRBD1. With V trimmed by 4 bases and J by 7 bases, 10 bases remained unmatched. The CDR3 is 16 residues long. Germline CDR1 reads SGHTA; CDR2 reads FQGTGA. CDR3 amino acids: CASSYTGTGGGGTQYF. The CDR3 DNA sequence: TGTGCCAGCAGCTATACAGGGACAGGGGGCGGTGGGACCCAGTACTTC.

This clone appeared a few times. The V call is TRBV5-1, the J call TRBJ1-2; D is possibly TRBD1 (6 bases). The CDR3 has 13 amino acids. Deletions cut 4 bases from V and 5 bases from J, with 12 bases between. Germline assignment: CDR1 SGHRS and CDR2 YFSETQ. The CDR3 region has the DNA TGCGCCAGCAGCCAACAGGGATGGTATGGCTACACCTTC. Amino acid sequence: CASSQQGWYGYTF.

The chain combines TRBV9 with TRBJ2-7; D may be TRBD2 (5 bases). V shed 3 bases and J shed 5 bases, with 15 bases lying between them. The CDR3 covers 14 residues. The V gene's germline CDR1 is SGDLS and CDR2 YYNGEE. The DNA for the CDR3 is TGTGCCAGCAGCGAGACGGTGGGGAGCAACGAGCAGTACTTC. This translates into CASSETVGSNEQYF.

The chain carries TRBV2 and TRBJ2-2; D might be TRBD2 (5 bases). The CDR3 has 13 residues. Germline V gives CDR1 SNHLY, CDR2 FYNNEI. Trimming removed 5 bases at V and 7 bases at J, with 11 bases between. CDR3 in DNA: TGTGCCAGCAGTAAAGGAGGCGTCGGGGAGCTGTTTTTT. Protein: CASSKGGVGELFF.

The V and J genes are TRBV7-9 and TRBJ2-1; D remains ambiguous. CDR3 length equals 15 residues. Germline CDR1 is SEHNR and CDR2 is FQNEAQ (reference sequence). V was cut by 5 bases and J by 0 bases, with 11 bases left in between. The CDR3 sequence: CASSPTRSSYNEQFF. The CDR3 nucleotides are TGTGCCAGCAGCCCTACCCGAAGCTCCTACAATGAGCAGTTCTTC.

DNA for the CDR3: TGTGCCAGCAGCTTAGGGGCCGCCGATTATTTT. Protein: CASSLGAADYF. The J gene is TRBJ1-3, the V gene TRBV11-3; D remains unclear. The CDR3 is 11 amino acids. From germline, CDR1 is SGHNT and CDR2 YENEEA. V lost 1 base, J lost 16 bases, and 11 bases lay in between.

The chain is built from TRBV9 and TRBJ2-1; D possibly corresponds to TRBD2 (6 bases). Germline CDR1 reads SGDLS; CDR2 reads YYNGEE. This CDR3 contains 15 residues. V gave up 2 bases and J gave up 5 bases, with 14 bases separating them. Here the CDR3 reads CASSVPGGPDNEQFF. The CDR3 DNA reads as TGTGCCAGCAGCGTTCCCGGGGGACCCGACAATGAGCAGTTCTTC. The variable domain in full, with the rest retrieved from reference TRBV9 and TRBJ2-1, is DSGVTQTPKHLITATGQRVTLRCSPRSGDLSVYWYQQSLDQGLQFLIQYYNGEERAKGNILERFSAQQFPDLHSELNLSSLELGDSALYFCASSVPGGPDNEQFFGPGTRLTVL.

The rearrangement joins TRBV4-1 to TRBJ2-7; D unclear. The CDR3 is 13 residues long. V lost 3 bases, J lost 5 bases, and 11 bases lay in between. CDR1 is MGHRA, CDR2 YSYEKL, per germline. The CDR3 is CASSHLYRNEQYF. DNA of the CDR3: TGCGCCAGCAGCCACCTCTATCGCAACGAGCAGTACTTC.

The gene calls are TRBV7-9 and TRBJ1-4, with D tentatively TRBD1 (5 bases). V gave up 4 bases and J gave up 9 bases, with 15 bases separating them. The CDR3 loop spans 14 amino acids. In germline, CDR1 is SEHNR, CDR2 FQNEAQ (reference sequence). CDR3 amino acids: CASSSDTEGQKLFF. In DNA form, the CDR3 reads TGTGCCAGCAGCTCAGACACGGAGGGGCAAAAACTGTTTTTT.

Details on this clone: Within the sample, other DNA sequences also encode this same CDR3. V gene TRBV7-9 combines with J gene TRBJ2-7; 11 bases map to TRBD2. With 5 bases clipped from V and 3 bases from J, the junction kept 3 bases outside the gene matches. This CDR3 spans 14 amino acids. Germline CDR1 reads SEHNR; CDR2 reads FQNEAQ (reference sequence). Written as DNA, the CDR3 is TGTGCCAGCAGCCCCACTAGCGGGAGCTACGAGCAGTACTTC. This translates into CASSPTSGSYEQYF. Drawing the rest from reference TRBV7-9 and TRBJ2-7, the complete variable domain is DTGVSQNPRHKITKRGQNVTFRCDPISEHNRLYWYRQTLGQGPEFLTYFQNEAQLEKSRLLSDRFSAERPKGSFSTLEIQRTEQGDSAMYLCASSPTSGSYEQYFGPGTRLTVT.

This rearrangement joins TRBV6-6 to TRBJ2-1; D is undetermined. From germline, CDR1 is MNHNY and CDR2 SVGAGI (reference sequence). Trimming removed 6 bases from V and 0 bases from J, with 18 bases in between. The CDR3 is 17 amino acids. The CDR3 bases are TGTGCCAGCAGCCGAGATACAGATTTAAGCTCCTACAATGAGCAGTTCTTC. It is translated as CASSRDTDLSSYNEQFF.

V usage is TRBV9 and J usage is TRBJ2-1, with 9 bases lining up with TRBD2. Looked up from germline, CDR1 is SGDLS and CDR2 is YYNGEE. The CDR3 consists of 16 residues. V was pared by 3 bases and J by 4 bases, with 8 bases of the junction left unmatched. The CDR3 spells CASSALTSGPYNEQFF. The CDR3 nucleotides are TGTGCCAGCAGCGCCCTGACTAGCGGACCTTACAATGAGCAGTTCTTC.

The chain has TRBV7-2 and TRBJ2-5, with 13 bases that match TRBD2. Germline V gives CDR1 SGHTA, CDR2 FQGNSA. This CDR3 comprises 15 residues. Trimming took 4 bases from V and 11 from J; bases not matched to a gene: 10. The CDR3 DNA follows: TGTGCCAGCAGCTCTCGACTAGCGGGGGGCCGGGATCAGTACTTC. It specifies CASSSRLAGGRDQYF.